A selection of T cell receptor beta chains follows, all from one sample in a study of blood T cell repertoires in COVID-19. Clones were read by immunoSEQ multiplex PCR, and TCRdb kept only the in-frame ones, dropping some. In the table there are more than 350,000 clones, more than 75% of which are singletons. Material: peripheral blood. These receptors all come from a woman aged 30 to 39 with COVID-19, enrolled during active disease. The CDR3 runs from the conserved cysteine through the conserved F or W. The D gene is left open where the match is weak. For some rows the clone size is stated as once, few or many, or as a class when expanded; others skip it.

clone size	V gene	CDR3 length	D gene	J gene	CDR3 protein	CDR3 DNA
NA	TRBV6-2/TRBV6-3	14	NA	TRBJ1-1	CASSYRGLGTEAFF	TGTGCCAGCAGTTACCGGGGTCTGGGCACTGAAGCTTTCTTT
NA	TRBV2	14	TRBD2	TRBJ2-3	CASVPSGVIDTQYF	TGTGCCAGCGTCCCTAGCGGGGTCATCGATACGCAGTATTTT
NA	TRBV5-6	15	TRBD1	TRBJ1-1	CASSSEVTGRIEAFF	TGTGCCAGCAGCTCGGAAGTGACAGGGCGTATTGAAGCTTTCTTT
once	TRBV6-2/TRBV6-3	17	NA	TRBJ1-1	CASSYSLTGTGSTEAFF	TGTGCCAGCAGTTACTCACTGACAGGAACGGGGAGCACTGAAGCTTTCTTT
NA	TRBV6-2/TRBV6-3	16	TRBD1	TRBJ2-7	CASSSFFRDRAYEQYF	TGTGCCAGCAGTTCGTTCTTCCGGGACAGGGCCTACGAGCAGTACTTC
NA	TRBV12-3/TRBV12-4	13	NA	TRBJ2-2	CASSLTSPGELFF	TGTGCCAGCAGTTTAACCAGTCCCGGGGAGCTGTTTTTT
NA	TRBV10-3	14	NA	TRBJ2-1	CAISGSGQFNEQFF	TGTGCCATCAGTGGATCTGGACAATTCAATGAGCAGTTCTTC
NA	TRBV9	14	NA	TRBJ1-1	CASSVGGPNTEAFF	TGTGCCAGCAGCGTAGGAGGGCCGAACACTGAAGCTTTCTTT
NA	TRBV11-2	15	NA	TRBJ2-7	CASSLEGVGAYEQYF	TGTGCCAGCAGCTTAGAAGGGGTTGGTGCCTACGAGCAGTACTTC
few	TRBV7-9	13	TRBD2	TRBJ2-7	CASNLLGGYEQYF	TGTGCCAGCAACCTTTTGGGGGGGTACGAGCAGTACTTC
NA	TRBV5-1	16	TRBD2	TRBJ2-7	CASSLSRTSGSYEQYF	TGCGCCAGCAGCTTGTCTCGGACTAGCGGGAGTTACGAGCAGTACTTC
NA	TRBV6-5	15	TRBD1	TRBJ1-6	CASSYSIHRGSPLHF	TGTGCCAGCAGTTACTCGATCCACAGGGGATCACCCCTCCACTTT
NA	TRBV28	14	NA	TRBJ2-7	CASSAQGQPYEQYF	TGTGCCAGCAGTGCGCAGGGGCAACCCTACGAGCAGTACTTC
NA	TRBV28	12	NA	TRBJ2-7	CASTAVLGEQYF	TGTGCCAGCACCGCGGTTCTTGGCGAGCAGTACTTC
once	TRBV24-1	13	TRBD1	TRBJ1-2	CATSETGRYGYTF	TGTGCCACCAGTGAGACAGGGAGGTATGGCTACACCTTC
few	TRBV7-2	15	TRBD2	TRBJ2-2	CATSGASGRAGELFF	TGTGCCACTAGTGGGGCTAGCGGGAGGGCCGGGGAGCTGTTTTTT